This TCR beta chain was profiled in a study of blood T cell repertoires in COVID-19 (dated by TCRdb to about 2020). Context from the whole study: Samples covering the acute and convalescent phases of COVID-19 were provided by collaborators in the United States, Italy and Spain. The material from the prospective study consisted of cDNA or gDNA derived from T cells, B-cell-depleted T cells, or PBMCs. The dataset comprised deeply sampled blood TCRbeta repertoires from subjects exposed to, actively infected with, or recovered from COVID-19. The repertoires were released in a freely available public database intended as a resource for research on the immune response to SARS-CoV-2. Samples were obtained from the ongoing ImmuneRACE study (first 160 participants) and from over 1,000 subjects provided by 6 global collaborators. The sample metadata nearly always contained a de-identified subject ID, COVID-19 status, age in years and sex. HLA class I and class II types, where available, came from metadata supplied by the sample provider rather than from assay-based typing.

Looking up the germline V gene yields CDR1 LGHNA and CDR2 YNFKEQ. The CDR3 sequence holds 12 residues, the cysteine and phenylalanine included. Only the CDR3 portion is preserved as DNA: 36 bases, with reading frame beginning at the first base. Deletion took 0 bases off V and 4 bases off J, with a span of 3 bases between the germline ends. On this clone: The target of this receptor is not known. No qualities accompany the bases; no much larger clone lies one base away.

At one collaborating source in Seattle, patients were enrolled during active infection and were followed longitudinally through the course of disease. Whole blood was collected in K2EDTA tubes by collaborating institutions according to the institutions' own protocols. For TCRbeta analysis, collaborators shipped samples as frozen whole blood, isolated PBMCs, or DNA extracted from either of those sample types. The investigation overall reported the following: How much clinical and demographic metadata was included differed by source and by participant, and the metadata was provided uncurated.

The immunoSEQ Assay, a bias-controlled multiplex PCR, was used to amplify TCRbeta CDR3 regions from genomic DNA. As for the authors' bioinformatics: The number of nucleated cells in each sample was estimated by amplification of reference gene primers within the assay. Sequence reads were collapsed and filtered to measure the absolute abundance of every unique TCRbeta CDR3 rearrangement. Productive Simpson clonality was computed per sample as the square root of Simpson's diversity index over productive rearrangements. TCRdb carries this immuneACCESS record with in-frame sequences only. Its versions omit some clonotypes, under half of them owing to an unresolved V gene in the studies checked, with the rest unexplained. The D gene and trimming were derived from the DNA, and the V and J assignments and clone size from that table. Across this sample there are tens of thousands of clones, with 77% seen only once. Clones ranked in the top ten supply approximately 2.3% of the sample.

The sequenced material came from peripheral blood. The receptor was isolated from a man between 65 and 80 years old with COVID-19, enrolled during active disease. The chain uses TRBV4-2 and TRBJ1-1; the D gene identity is not certain. The CDR3 reads CASSQDGTEAFF. The nucleotide sequence is given as TGTGCCAGCAGCCAAGACGGCACTGAAGCTTTCTTT.